This TCR beta chain is drawn from a study of T cells in women clearing cervical HPV infection. TCRdb keeps only in-frame clones here, not all; method: immunoSEQ multiplex PCR. Recorded here are about 30,000 clones; the top ten clones represent 3.5%. The CDR3 length is 12 residues. Germline assignment: CDR1 DFQATT and CDR2 SNEGSKA (reference sequence). Trimming took off 3 bases at V and 2 bases at J, with 8 bases between the two ends. The study's findings and limits: Controls had more TRBV6-7 (approximately 0.16%) than cases (around 0.11%).

Turning to this clone: Its antigen is still unknown. From the germline J gene comes the end of the CDR3, since the read stops 3 residues before it.

V gene TRBV20-1 combines with J gene TRBJ2-7; D is uncertain. The sample taken for sequencing was blood buffy coat. The TCR originated in a woman aged 18-70 years with a cervical HPV16 infection that either progressed to CIN3+ or cleared (not recorded which). CDR3 loop: CSARALTYEQYF. The part of the CDR3 DNA that was read is TGCAGTGCTAGGGCCTTGACCTACGAG.